The entry below gives a single T cell receptor (beta chain) sequence along with its context. Some clones are missing from TCRdb's copy, which holds only in-frame ones; the method was immunoSEQ multiplex PCR. The sample includes 100,000 or so clones, around 87% of them seen just once. This sample was included in a study of control samples from healthy donors and cancer patients. This CDR3 is 14 amino acids long. Germline V gene data show CDR1 as LGHDT and CDR2 as YNNKEL (reference sequence). V was trimmed by 4 bases and J by 2 bases, leaving 10 bases between them. The chain uses TRBV3-1 (or the pseudogene TRBV3-2) and TRBJ2-3; D may correspond to TRBD1 or TRBD2 (5 bases each). The source of this sequence is a woman between 45 and 60 years old in good health. Sample: blood. CDR3 region: CASSLGTSTDTQYF. CDR3 nucleotide sequence: TGTGCCAGCAGCCTGGGGACCTCCACAGATACGCAGTATTTT.